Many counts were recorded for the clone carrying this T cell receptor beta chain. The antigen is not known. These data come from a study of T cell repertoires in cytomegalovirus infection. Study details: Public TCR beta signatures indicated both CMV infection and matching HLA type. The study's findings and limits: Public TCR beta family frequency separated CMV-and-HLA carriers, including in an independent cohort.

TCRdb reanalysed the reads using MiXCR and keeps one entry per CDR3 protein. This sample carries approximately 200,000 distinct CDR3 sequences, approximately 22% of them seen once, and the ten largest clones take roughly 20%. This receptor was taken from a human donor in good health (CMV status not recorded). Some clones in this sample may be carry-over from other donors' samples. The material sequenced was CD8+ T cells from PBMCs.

This CDR3 is CASSQQGFPDTQYF. The CDR3 bases are TGCGCCAGCAGCCAACAAGGGTTTCCAGATACGCAGTATTTT. This sequence joins TRBV4-1 and TRBJ2-3, with D hard to call. The germline gives CDR1 MGHRA, CDR2 YSYEKL. This CDR3 spans 14 amino acids. The V end was cut by 2 bases, the J end by 4 bases, with 10 bases between.